Each of the 5 T cell receptor beta chains below was sequenced from the same sample in a study of naive and memory T cell subsets. Both TRBC1 and TRBC2 were covered by a beta constant-region primer of two equimolar oligonucleotides. TCRdb re-derived calls from the UMI-ligation and nested PCR reads in MiXCR, one entry per CDR3 protein. The sample contains 120,000 to 150,000 distinct CDR3 sequences, more than 15% of which appear only once. The sequencing input was naive CD4+ T cells from blood. Receptors were obtained from a human donor in good health.

This clonotype was picked up a small number of times. This chain links TRBV2 with TRBJ2-6; 7 bases are shared with TRBD1. The V gene's germline CDR1 is SNHLY and CDR2 FYNNEI. V gave up 8 bases and J gave up 2 bases; unmatched junction bases: 3. CDR3 length: 14 residues. CDR3 DNA: TGTGCCAGCGGAGACAGGGCTGGGGCCAACGTCCTGACTTTC. It codes for CASGDRAGANVLTF.

This clonotype has more than one count but fewer than ten. The rearrangement joins TRBV28 to TRBJ1-2; unclear D gene. Deletions cut 5 bases from V and 8 bases from J, with 9 bases between. The CDR3 has 11 residues. Germline V CDR1 and CDR2: MDHEN, SYDVKM. This chain's CDR3 is CASSPLTGYTF. The CDR3 coding sequence is TGTGCCAGCAGTCCATTAACGGGCTACACCTTC.

This chain joins TRBV7-2 and TRBJ2-1; 10 nucleotides match TRBD1. The CDR3 sequence is 12 residues long. V lost 4 bases, J lost 9 bases, and 0 bases stayed unmatched. CDR1 is SGHTA, CDR2 FQGNSA, per germline. The CDR3 DNA is TGTGCCAGCAGCTGGACAGGGGGTGAGCAGTTCTTC. Translating it yields CASSWTGGEQFF.

This rearrangement joins TRBV7-9 to TRBJ2-5; D is possibly TRBD1 or TRBD2 (5 bases each). CDR1 and CDR2 (germline): SEHNR, FQNEAQ (reference sequence). This CDR3 spans 15 amino acids. V was pared by 4 bases and J by 4 bases, with 16 bases between. The CDR3 reads CASSSGTASGETQYF. Written as DNA, the CDR3 is TGTGCCAGCAGCTCCGGGACGGCATCAGGAGAGACCCAGTACTTC.

This clonotype appeared a few times. V gene TRBV7-2 combines with J gene TRBJ2-3; 9 bases line up with TRBD1. Germline CDR1 is SGHTA and CDR2 is FQGNSA. V shed 7 bases, J shed 1 base, and the junction held 6 bases outside the gene matches. This CDR3 has 15 amino acids. The CDR3 region is CASIIWTGGTDTQYF. The CDR3 DNA sequence: TGTGCCAGCATCATATGGACAGGGGGCACAGATACGCAGTATTTT. The whole variable domain, remainder taken from reference TRBV7-2 and TRBJ2-3, is GAGVSQSPSNKVTEKGKDVELRCDPISGHTALYWYRQSLGQGLEFLIYFQGNSAPDKSGLPSDRFSAERTGGSVSTLTIQRTQQEDSAVYLCASIIWTGGTDTQYFGPGTRLTVL.